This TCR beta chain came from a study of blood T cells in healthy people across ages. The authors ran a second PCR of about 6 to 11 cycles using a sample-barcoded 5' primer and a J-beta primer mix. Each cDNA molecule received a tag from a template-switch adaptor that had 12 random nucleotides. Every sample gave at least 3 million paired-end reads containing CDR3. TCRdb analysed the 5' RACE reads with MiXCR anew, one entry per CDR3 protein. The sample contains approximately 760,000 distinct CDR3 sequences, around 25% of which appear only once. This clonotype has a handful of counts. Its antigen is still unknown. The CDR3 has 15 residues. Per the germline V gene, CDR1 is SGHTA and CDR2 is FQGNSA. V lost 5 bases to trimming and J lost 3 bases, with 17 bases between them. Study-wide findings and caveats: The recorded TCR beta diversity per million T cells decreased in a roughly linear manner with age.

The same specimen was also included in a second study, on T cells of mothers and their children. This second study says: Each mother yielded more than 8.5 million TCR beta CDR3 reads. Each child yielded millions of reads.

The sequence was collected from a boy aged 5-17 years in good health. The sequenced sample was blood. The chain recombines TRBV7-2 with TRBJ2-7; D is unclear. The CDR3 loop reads CASSLILLADYEQYF. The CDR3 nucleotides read TGTGCCAGCAGCCTCATACTATTGGCAGACTACGAGCAGTACTTC. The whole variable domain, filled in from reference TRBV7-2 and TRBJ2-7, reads GAGVSQSPSNKVTEKGKDVELRCDPISGHTALYWYRQSLGQGLEFLIYFQGNSAPDKSGLPSDRFSAERTGGSVSTLTIQRTQQEDSAVYLCASSLILLADYEQYFGPGTRLTVT.